This T cell receptor beta chain was documented in a study of regulatory T cells in long-lasting Graves disease. General study findings and limits: Persistent-disease Graves' patients showed less TCR diversity than new cases.

For TCR beta, libraries came from iRepertoire HTBI primers and Arm-PCR of CDR3 regions. Via MiXCR, TCRdb re-called the multiplex PCR reads, giving one row per CDR3 protein. The profile shows roughly 260,000 distinct CDR3 sequences, about 17% of them singletons. This clonotype was seen ten or more times. What it binds is unknown. The V end lost 6 bases, the J end lost 2 bases, and 17 bases lay between the germline ends. Germline-derived CDR1 and CDR2 are DFQATT and SNEGSKA (reference sequence). The CDR3 sequence is 15 residues long. The time point: newly diagnosed GD, antithyroid drugs for less than 3 months. Following extraction of RNA from PBMCs, that RNA was used to make the TCR library. This sample also appeared in a second study, on T cells in Graves' hyperthyroidism and ophthalmopathy.

Source: peripheral blood mononuclear cells (PBMCs), taken at new diagnosis, from a patient treated with antithyroid drugs. The receptor's source is a young woman with Graves disease. The V call is TRBV20-1, the J call TRBJ1-5; perhaps TRBD1 as D (6 bases). The CDR3 is CSALNRAGGNQPQHF. Written as DNA, the CDR3 is TGCAGTGCGCTCAACAGGGCCGGGGGCAATCAGCCCCAGCATTTT.